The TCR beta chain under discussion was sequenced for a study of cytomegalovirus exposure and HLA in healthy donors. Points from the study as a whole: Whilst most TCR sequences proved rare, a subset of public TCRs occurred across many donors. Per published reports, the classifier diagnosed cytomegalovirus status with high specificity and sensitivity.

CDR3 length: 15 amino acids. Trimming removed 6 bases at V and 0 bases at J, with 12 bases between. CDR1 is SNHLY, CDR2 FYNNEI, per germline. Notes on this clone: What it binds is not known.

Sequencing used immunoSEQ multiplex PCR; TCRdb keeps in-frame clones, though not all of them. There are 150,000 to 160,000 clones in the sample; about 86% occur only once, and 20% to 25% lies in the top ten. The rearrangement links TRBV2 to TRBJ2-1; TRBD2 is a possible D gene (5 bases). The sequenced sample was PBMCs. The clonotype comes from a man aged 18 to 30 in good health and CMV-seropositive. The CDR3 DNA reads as TGTGCCAGCAGACTTAGCGCGAGCTCCTACAATGAGCAGTTCTTC. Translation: CASRLSASSYNEQFF.